Presented here are 29 T cell receptor beta chains from one specimen sequenced in a study of blood T cell repertoires in COVID-19. TCRdb's table, derived via immunoSEQ multiplex PCR, lists solely in-frame clones and lacks some. The sample records about 300,000 clones, more than 75% being singletons. The sequenced sample was peripheral blood. The receptor source for this set is a woman aged 40 to 49 who had recovered from COVID-19.

This rearrangement joins TRBV7-2 to TRBJ2-3, with D unresolved. Deletions cut 5 bases from V and 0 bases from J, with 15 bases between. The CDR3 contains 16 residues. Germline assignment: CDR1 SGHTA and CDR2 FQGNSA. This CDR3 is CASSPRPYTSTDTQYF. The CDR3 DNA is TGTGCCAGCAGCCCTAGACCGTATACTAGCACAGATACGCAGTATTTT.

The V gene is TRBV18, the J gene TRBJ2-1, with 7 bases that match TRBD2. CDR1 and CDR2 from the germline V gene are KGHSH and LQKENI. Trimming at V came to 3 bases and at J to 8 bases, leaving 10 bases not matched to a gene. The length of the CDR3 is 15 residues. CDR3 in DNA: TGTGCCAGCTCACCCGCGGGGGTGATCGGGGATGAGCAGTTCTTC. It translates to CASSPAGVIGDEQFF.

The CDR3 nucleotides read TGCGCCAGCAGCTTGAGGGACAGGGGGCGGAATGAGCAGTTCTTC. Translating gives CASSLRDRGRNEQFF. The chain carries TRBV5-1 and TRBJ2-1; 12 bases agree with TRBD1. The CDR3 spans 15 residues. The germline V gene encodes CDR1 SGHRS and CDR2 YFSETQ. J gave up 7 bases and V 1 base, and 3 bases lay outside the gene matches.

The rearrangement links TRBV10-3 to TRBJ2-1; tentatively, D is TRBD1 (5 bases). Trimming cost V 3 bases and J 9 bases, with 9 bases left between them. The CDR3 is made up of 12 amino acids. In germline, CDR1 is ENHRY, CDR2 SYGVKD. Written as DNA, the CDR3 is TGTGCCATCAGTGAAACGGACACTGAGCAGTTCTTC. It specifies CAISETDTEQFF.

The chain couples TRBV9 to TRBJ1-2; weak D call: TRBD1 (6 bases). Germline CDR1 SGDLS, CDR2 YYNGEE. The CDR3 consists of 13 residues. The germline V and J ends were trimmed by 3 bases and 4 bases, with 10 bases remaining between them. For the CDR3, the DNA is TGTGCCAGCAGCGCCCAGACAGGCTATGGCTACACCTTC. Encoded protein: CASSAQTGYGYTF.

The chain has TRBV12-3 or TRBV12-4 and TRBJ1-2, with D unclear. Between the trimmed V and J ends, which lost 5 bases and 8 bases, there was a span of 15 bases. The CDR3 runs to 13 residues. CDR3 sequence: CASSLSEPEGYTF. In DNA, the CDR3 is TGTGCCAGCAGTCTGTCTGAGCCGGAGGGCTACACCTTC.

This sequence joins TRBV5-1 and TRBJ1-2; TRBD1 might be the D (6 bases). This CDR3 region has 15 residues. Germline V CDR1 and CDR2: SGHRS, YFSETQ. V dropped 3 bases and J dropped 4 bases, with 16 bases sitting between them. In DNA, the CDR3 is TGCGCCAGCAGCTGGAAACCGGGACATCCCTATGGCTACACCTTC. Its translation is CASSWKPGHPYGYTF.

The chain links TRBV20-1 to TRBJ2-7, with TRBD2 identical over 8 bases. The CDR3 spans 15 residues. V lost 3 bases to trimming and J lost 3 bases; unmatched junction nucleotides: 10. In germline, CDR1 is DFQATT, CDR2 SNEGSKA (reference sequence). The CDR3 sequence: CSASGASGWYYEQYF. The CDR3 DNA follows: TGCAGTGCTAGTGGGGCTAGCGGGTGGTACTACGAGCAGTACTTC.

This sequence joins TRBV5-1 and TRBJ2-2; D call uncertain. Looked up from germline, CDR1 is SGHRS and CDR2 is YFSETQ. The V end lost 4 bases, the J end lost 6 bases, and 10 bases lay between the germline ends. The CDR3 consists of 13 residues. The CDR3 loop reads CASSAETAGELFF. CDR3 DNA: TGCGCCAGCAGCGCGGAGACGGCCGGGGAGCTGTTTTTT.

The V gene is TRBV3-1 (or the pseudogene TRBV3-2), the J gene TRBJ1-2, with 9 bases matching TRBD1. The junction had 7 bases not matched to a gene; V was cut back by 3 bases and J by 8 bases. This CDR3 is 14 amino acids long. In germline, CDR1 is LGHDT, CDR2 YNNKEL (reference sequence). The chain's CDR3 is CASSHYGTGLGYTF. In DNA form, the CDR3 reads TGTGCCAGCAGCCATTACGGGACAGGGTTAGGCTACACCTTC.

The V call is TRBV30, the J call TRBJ1-3; no definite D call. The CDR3 totals 15 residues. V was trimmed by 6 bases and J by 0 bases, leaving 15 bases between them. Germline CDR1 reads GTSNPN; CDR2 reads SVGIG (reference sequence). The CDR3 DNA reads as TGTGCCTGTACCAGGTCGGCAGCCTCTGGAAACACCATATATTTT. The encoded protein is CACTRSAASGNTIYF.

The chain carries TRBV19 and TRBJ1-5; 8 bases map to TRBD1. The CDR3 has 15 amino acids. Germline values: CDR1 LNHDA, CDR2 SQIVND (reference sequence). Trimming removed 5 bases from V and 9 bases from J; junction bases left unmatched: 12. CDR3 residues: CASSYAGQAQAPQHF. The CDR3 DNA reads as TGTGCCAGTAGTTACGCGGGACAGGCCCAGGCGCCCCAGCATTTT. The full variable domain, with the rest looked up from reference TRBV19 and TRBJ1-5, is DGGITQSPKYLFRKEGQNVTLSCEQNLNHDAMYWYRQDPGQGLRLIYYSQIVNDFQKGDIAEGYSVSREKKESFPLTVTSAQKNPTAFYLCASSYAGQAQAPQHFGDGTRLSIL.

This CDR3 reads CASSYSTGRGANYGYTF. The CDR3 DNA reads as TGTGCCAGCAGTTACTCGACAGGGCGAGGAGCTAACTATGGCTACACCTTC. The genes are TRBV6-2 or TRBV6-3 and TRBJ1-2; 7 nucleotides match TRBD1. The V and J ends lost 0 bases and 0 bases, in that order; junction bases with no gene match: 7. Germline assignment: CDR1 MNHEY and CDR2 SVGEGT. CDR3 length: 17 amino acids.

The chain combines TRBV5-1 with TRBJ1-3; D uncertain. Trimming removed 1 base at V and 3 bases at J, with 8 bases between. This CDR3 contains 14 residues. From germline, CDR1 is SGHRS and CDR2 YFSETQ. CDR3 DNA: TGCGCCAGCAGCTTGAGTACTGATGGAAACACCATATATTTT. Residues: CASSLSTDGNTIYF.

This chain uses TRBV20-1 with TRBJ2-3; 8 bases are shared with TRBD2. This CDR3 has 15 amino acids. Germline CDR1 reads DFQATT; CDR2 reads SNEGSKA (reference sequence). V shed 3 bases and J 6 bases; nucleotides not matched to a gene: 11. CDR3 nucleotides: TGCAGTGCTAGTGAAAGGACGGGGGGGCCTGATACGCAGTATTTT. Translating it yields CSASERTGGPDTQYF.

The chain employs TRBV14 and TRBJ1-3, with unresolved D. Germline values: CDR1 SGHDN, CDR2 FVKESK. The CDR3 contains 15 residues. V lost 1 base and J lost 3, with 10 bases in between. CDR3 sequence (DNA): TGTGCCAGCAGCCAAGTGTCCCCGGTTGGAAACACCATATATTTT. It yields the protein CASSQVSPVGNTIYF.

This clone was counted once. The V gene is TRBV18, the J gene TRBJ1-2; D possibly corresponds to TRBD1 (5 bases). The CDR3 consists of 14 residues. Germline CDR1 and CDR2: KGHSH and LQKENI. Trimming stripped 2 bases from V and 1 base from J, with 8 bases between. The CDR3 loop is CASSPRQHNYGYTF. CDR3 bases: TGTGCCAGCTCACCAAGACAGCATAACTATGGCTACACCTTC.

The chain has TRBV12-5 and TRBJ1-1; D might be TRBD1 (6 bases). The CDR3 totals 12 residues. V lost 3 bases and J lost 7, with 9 bases in between. The V gene's germline CDR1 is LGHNT and CDR2 FRNRAP. CDR3 DNA sequence: TGTGCTAGTGGTTTTCGACAGGTTGAAGCTTTCTTT. Its protein is CASGFRQVEAFF.

V and J are TRBV5-5 and TRBJ2-7; tentative D call: TRBD2 (7 bases). This CDR3 spans 14 amino acids. V lost 4 bases to trimming and J lost 6 bases, with 17 bases between them. The germline gives CDR1 SGHKS, CDR2 YYEKEE (reference sequence). The CDR3 spells CASSPWAGEGEQYF. CDR3 nucleotide sequence: TGTGCCAGCAGCCCTTGGGCAGGGGAGGGCGAGCAGTACTTC.

The gene calls are TRBV5-5 and TRBJ1-3; no definite D call. CDR1 is SGHKS, CDR2 YYEKEE, per germline (reference sequence). Deletions cut 4 bases from V and 0 bases from J, with 11 bases between. The CDR3 spans 15 residues. CDR3 in amino acids: CASSRLLSSGNTIYF. Here the CDR3 DNA reads TGTGCCAGCAGCCGACTGCTGAGCTCTGGAAACACCATATATTTT.

This rearrangement joins TRBV6-2 or TRBV6-3 to TRBJ1-1; 8 bases fit TRBD1. This CDR3 has 13 residues. V lost 5 bases, J lost 6 bases, and 5 bases stayed unmatched. The germline CDR1 and CDR2 sequences are MNHEY and SVGEGT. For the CDR3, the DNA is TGTGCCAGCAGTACGGGACAGGACGCTGAAGCTTTCTTT. Encoded protein: CASSTGQDAEAFF.

The chain combines TRBV6-6 with TRBJ2-1; TRBD2 matches at 9 bases. With V trimmed by 2 bases and J by 8 bases, 10 bases remained unmatched. CDR3 size: 16 residues. Germline CDR1 is MNHNY and CDR2 is SVGAGI (reference sequence). The CDR3 nucleotides are TGTGCCAGCAGTTACGCCGAGCGGGGGGATTATGATGAGCAGTTCTTC. It encodes CASSYAERGDYDEQFF.

The chain employs TRBV6-2 or TRBV6-3 and TRBJ1-2, with D unresolved. Trimming took off 0 bases at V and 5 bases at J, with 13 bases between the two ends. The CDR3 has 15 residues. Germline loops: CDR1 MNHEY, CDR2 SVGEGT. CDR3 sequence reads: CASSYSRSDGYGYTF. The CDR3 DNA follows: TGTGCCAGCAGTTACTCGAGGTCCGATGGGTATGGCTACACCTTC.

The rearrangement links TRBV5-1 to TRBJ1-1; TRBD1 agrees at 7 bases. CDR1 and CDR2 (germline): SGHRS, YFSETQ. J lost 5 bases, V lost 1 base, and 5 bases had no gene match. The CDR3 sequence is 14 residues long. CDR3 sequence (DNA): TGCGCCAGCAGCTTGTTCCCAGGGGGGACTGAAGCTTTCTTT. The encoded protein is CASSLFPGGTEAFF.

The chain uses TRBV27 and TRBJ2-1; TRBD2 agrees at 9 bases. CDR3 length: 17 amino acids. The germline gives CDR1 MNHEY, CDR2 SMNVEV (reference sequence). With V trimmed by 2 bases and J by 10 bases, 15 bases remained unmatched. CDR3 sequence: CASSLITMRGGRGEQFF. The CDR3 nucleotides read TGTGCCAGCAGTTTAATTACGATGCGGGGGGGCCGGGGAGAGCAGTTCTTC.

The chain joins TRBV4-3 to TRBJ1-1; D is ambiguous. Trimming pared 0 bases from V and 0 bases from J, leaving 5 bases between. There are 14 residues in the CDR3. Per germline, CDR1 LGHNA and CDR2 YSLEER. CDR3 loop: CASSQDRLNTEAFF. The CDR3 DNA follows: TGCGCCAGCAGCCAAGACAGGCTGAACACTGAAGCTTTCTTT.

This clone appeared many times. The V call is TRBV7-2, the J call TRBJ1-2; D possibly corresponds to TRBD1 (6 bases). This CDR3 region has 13 residues. CDR1 and CDR2 (germline): SGHTA, FQGNSA. The ends were cut back, 4 bases at V and 4 bases at J, with 10 bases in the middle. The CDR3 is CASSSWDIYGYTF. As DNA, the CDR3 is TGTGCCAGCAGCTCATGGGACATCTATGGCTACACCTTC.

This sequence joins TRBV9 and TRBJ1-3; TRBD1 agrees at 7 bases. The length of the CDR3 is 14 residues. CDR1 and CDR2 (germline): SGDLS, YYNGEE. Trimming cost V 4 bases and J 2 bases; bases outside gene matches: 3. The CDR3 protein is CASSPGGAGNTIYF. The CDR3 region has the DNA TGTGCCAGCAGCCCAGGGGGAGCTGGAAACACCATATATTTT. Combining the CDR3 with reference TRBV9 and TRBJ1-3 gives the whole variable domain DSGVTQTPKHLITATGQRVTLRCSPRSGDLSVYWYQQSLDQGLQFLIQYYNGEERAKGNILERFSAQQFPDLHSELNLSSLELGDSALYFCASSPGGAGNTIYFGEGSWLTVV.

The sample holds a few counts of this clone. The V call is TRBV5-4, the J call TRBJ1-1, with D maybe TRBD1 (5 bases). The V gene lost 0 bases and the J gene lost 0 bases, with 15 bases spanning the gap. The CDR3 is 17 residues long. Germline loops: CDR1 SGHNT, CDR2 YYREEE (reference sequence). The CDR3 is CASSLGGETDMNTEAFF. CDR3 bases: TGTGCCAGCAGCTTGGGCGGGGAGACAGATATGAACACTGAAGCTTTCTTT.